This record looks at one TCR beta chain sequence and its context. Its matching antigen is unknown. Looked up from germline, CDR1 is SGHRS and CDR2 is YFSETQ. The germline V and J ends were trimmed by 8 bases and 0 bases, with 15 bases remaining between them. This CDR3 is 15 amino acids long. The record originates from a study of cytomegalovirus exposure and HLA in healthy donors. Study results and caveats: A link between a missense DCLRE1C variant and TCR beta V- and J-gene trimming emerged from a later analysis. Listed as cytomegalovirus-associated were around 160 TCR beta chains.

Researchers ran the PCR with 60 Vbeta and 13 Jbeta primers. The repertoire was sequenced with immunoSEQ multiplex PCR; TCRdb's copy has only in-frame clones and lacks some. Of around 160,000 clones listed, approximately 82% are singletons. J is TRBJ1-3 and V is TRBV5-1; tentatively, D is TRBD1 (5 bases). The sequenced material came from PBMCs. This clonotype originated in a male donor in good health and CMV-seronegative. Here the CDR3 DNA reads TGCGCCAGTTCCTCCCGGGGGGACTCTGGAAACACCATATATTTT. The encoded protein is CASSSRGDSGNTIYF.